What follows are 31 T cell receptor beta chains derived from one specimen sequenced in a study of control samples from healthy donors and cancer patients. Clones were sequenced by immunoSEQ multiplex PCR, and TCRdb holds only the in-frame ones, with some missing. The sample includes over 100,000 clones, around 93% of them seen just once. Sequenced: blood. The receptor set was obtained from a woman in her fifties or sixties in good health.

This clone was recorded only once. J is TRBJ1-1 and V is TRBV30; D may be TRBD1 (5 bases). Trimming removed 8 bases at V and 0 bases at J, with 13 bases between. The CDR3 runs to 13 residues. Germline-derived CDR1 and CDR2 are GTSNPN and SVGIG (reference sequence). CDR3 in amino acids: CAGGGVMNTEAFF. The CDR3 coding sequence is TGTGCCGGCGGAGGGGTCATGAACACTGAAGCTTTCTTT. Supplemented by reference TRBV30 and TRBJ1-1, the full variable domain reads SQTIHQWPATLVQPVGSPLSLECTVEGTSNPNLYWYRQAAGRGLQLLFYSVGIGQISSEVPQNLSASRPQDRQFILSSKKLLLSDSGFYLCAGGGVMNTEAFFGQGTRLTVV.

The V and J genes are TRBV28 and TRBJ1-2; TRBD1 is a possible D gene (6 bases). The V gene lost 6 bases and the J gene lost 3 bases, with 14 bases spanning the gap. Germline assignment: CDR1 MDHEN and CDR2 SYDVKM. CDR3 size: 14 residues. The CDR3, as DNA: TGTGCCAGCAGGGAAACAGGGTTTGACTATGGCTACACCTTC. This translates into CASRETGFDYGYTF.

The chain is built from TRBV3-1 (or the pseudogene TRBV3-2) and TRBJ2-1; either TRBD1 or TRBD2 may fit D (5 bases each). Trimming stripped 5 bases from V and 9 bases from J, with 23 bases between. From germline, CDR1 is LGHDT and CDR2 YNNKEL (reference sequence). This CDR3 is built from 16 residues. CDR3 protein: CASSSGETGTVGEQFF. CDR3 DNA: TGTGCCAGCAGCTCCGGGGAAACCGGGACCGTGGGTGAGCAGTTCTTC.

The CDR3 spells CASSPEGRTGREQYF. The CDR3 coding sequence is TGCGCCAGCAGCCCGGAAGGAAGGACAGGGCGGGAGCAGTACTTC. The rearrangement uses TRBV5-1 and TRBJ2-7; 8 bases are shared with TRBD1. This CDR3 is built from 15 residues. V lost 4 bases, J lost 7 bases, and 13 bases stayed unmatched. Germline CDR1 is SGHRS and CDR2 is YFSETQ.

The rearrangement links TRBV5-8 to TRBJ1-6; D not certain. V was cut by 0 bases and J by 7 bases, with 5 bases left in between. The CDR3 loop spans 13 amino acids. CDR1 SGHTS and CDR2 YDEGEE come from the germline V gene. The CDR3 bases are TGTGCCAGCAGCTTGGACGGGAATTCACCCCTCCACTTT. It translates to CASSLDGNSPLHF.

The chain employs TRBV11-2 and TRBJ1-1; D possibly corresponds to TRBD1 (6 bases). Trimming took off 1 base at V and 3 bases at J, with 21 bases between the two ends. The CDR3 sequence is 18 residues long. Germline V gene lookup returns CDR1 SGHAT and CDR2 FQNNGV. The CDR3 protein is CASSLVHPGQGEDTEAFF. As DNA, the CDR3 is TGTGCCAGCAGCTTAGTCCACCCGGGACAAGGGGAGGACACTGAAGCTTTCTTT.

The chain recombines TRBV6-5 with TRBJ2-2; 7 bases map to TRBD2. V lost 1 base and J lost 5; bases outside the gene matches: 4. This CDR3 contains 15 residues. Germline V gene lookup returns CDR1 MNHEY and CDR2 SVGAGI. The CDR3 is CASSYWRELTGELFF. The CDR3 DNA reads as TGTGCCAGCAGTTACTGGCGGGAGCTGACCGGGGAGCTGTTTTTT.

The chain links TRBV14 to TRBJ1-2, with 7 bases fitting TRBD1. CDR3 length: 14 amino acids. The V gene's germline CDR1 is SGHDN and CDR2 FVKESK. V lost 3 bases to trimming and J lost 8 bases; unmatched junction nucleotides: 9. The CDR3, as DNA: TGTGCCAGCAGCCAGACAGGGATGAGTATAGGCTACACCTTC. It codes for CASSQTGMSIGYTF.

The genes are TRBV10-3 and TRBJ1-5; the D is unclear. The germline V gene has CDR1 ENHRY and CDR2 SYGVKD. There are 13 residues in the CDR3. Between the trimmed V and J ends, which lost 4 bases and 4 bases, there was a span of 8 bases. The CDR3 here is CAISGDENQPQHF. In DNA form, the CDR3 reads TGTGCCATCAGTGGGGATGAGAATCAGCCCCAGCATTTT.

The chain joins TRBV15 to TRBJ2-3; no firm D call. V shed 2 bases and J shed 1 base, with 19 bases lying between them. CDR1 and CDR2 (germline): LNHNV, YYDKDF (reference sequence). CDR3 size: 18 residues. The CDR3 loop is CATSRWRPDPLRTDTQYF. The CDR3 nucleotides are TGTGCCACCAGCAGATGGCGGCCCGACCCACTCCGCACAGATACGCAGTATTTT.

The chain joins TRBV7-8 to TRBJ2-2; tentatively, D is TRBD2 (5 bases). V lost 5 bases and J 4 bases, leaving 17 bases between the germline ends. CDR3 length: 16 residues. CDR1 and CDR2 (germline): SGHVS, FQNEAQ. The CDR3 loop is CASSPQFVRGTGELFF. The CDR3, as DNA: TGTGCCAGCAGCCCACAGTTCGTCCGGGGCACCGGGGAGCTGTTTTTT. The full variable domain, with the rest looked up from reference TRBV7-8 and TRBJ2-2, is GAGVSQSPRYKVAKRGQDVALRCDPISGHVSLFWYQQALGQGPEFLTYFQNEAQLDKSGLPSDRFFAERPEGSVSTLKIQRTQQEDSAVYLCASSPQFVRGTGELFFGEGSRLTVL.

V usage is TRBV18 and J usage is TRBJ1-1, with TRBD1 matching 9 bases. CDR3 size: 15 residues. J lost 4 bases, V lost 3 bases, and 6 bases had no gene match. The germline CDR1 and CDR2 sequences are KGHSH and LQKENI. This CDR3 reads CASSPTGGVGTEAFF. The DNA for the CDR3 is TGTGCCAGCTCACCGACAGGGGGAGTTGGCACTGAAGCTTTCTTT.

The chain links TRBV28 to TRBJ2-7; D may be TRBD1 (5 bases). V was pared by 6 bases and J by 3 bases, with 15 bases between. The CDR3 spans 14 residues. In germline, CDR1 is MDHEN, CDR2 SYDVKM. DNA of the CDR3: TGTGCCAGCAGATCCCCGACAGAAGACTACGAGCAGTACTTC. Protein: CASRSPTEDYEQYF.

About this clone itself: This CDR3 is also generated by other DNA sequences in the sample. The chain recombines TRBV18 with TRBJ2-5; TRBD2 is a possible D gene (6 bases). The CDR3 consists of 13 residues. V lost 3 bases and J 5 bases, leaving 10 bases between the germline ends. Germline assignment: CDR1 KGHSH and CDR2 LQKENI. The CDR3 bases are TGTGCCAGCTCACCGGGACTTGGGGAGACCCAGTACTTC. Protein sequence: CASSPGLGETQYF.

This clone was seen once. The CDR3 reads CASSTRDRVSYEQYF. CDR3 coding DNA: TGTGCCAGCAGCACCCGAGACAGGGTCTCCTACGAGCAGTACTTC. The gene calls are TRBV21-1 and TRBJ2-7; TRBD1 is the table's D call and was not checked against the DNA. TRBV21-1 counts as a pseudogene. CDR3 length: 15 residues.

Written as DNA, the CDR3 is TGTGCCAGCAGTGAACGCTATACGAGGCAGTACTTC. This codes for CASSERYTRQYF. V gene TRBV2 combines with J gene TRBJ2-7; D unresolved. Trimming shortened V by 2 bases and J by 9 bases, and 11 bases separated the two germline ends. Germline CDR1 reads SNHLY; CDR2 reads FYNNEI. This CDR3 spans 12 amino acids.

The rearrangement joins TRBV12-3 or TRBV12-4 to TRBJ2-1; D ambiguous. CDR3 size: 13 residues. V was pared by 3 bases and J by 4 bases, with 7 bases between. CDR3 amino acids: CASSLGSYNEQFF. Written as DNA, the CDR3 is TGTGCCAGCAGTTTGGGGTCTTACAATGAGCAGTTCTTC.

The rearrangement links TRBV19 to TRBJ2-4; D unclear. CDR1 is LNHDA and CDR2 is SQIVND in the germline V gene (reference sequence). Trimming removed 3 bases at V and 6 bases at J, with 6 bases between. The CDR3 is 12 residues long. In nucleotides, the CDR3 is TGTGCCAGTAGTATGATCGGAAACATTCAGTACTTC. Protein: CASSMIGNIQYF.

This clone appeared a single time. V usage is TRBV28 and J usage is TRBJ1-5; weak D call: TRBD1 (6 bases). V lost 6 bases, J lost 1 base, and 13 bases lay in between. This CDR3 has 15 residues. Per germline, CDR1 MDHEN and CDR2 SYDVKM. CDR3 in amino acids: CASSLQGRSNQPQHF. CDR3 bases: TGTGCCAGCAGCTTACAGGGAAGGAGCAATCAGCCCCAGCATTTT.

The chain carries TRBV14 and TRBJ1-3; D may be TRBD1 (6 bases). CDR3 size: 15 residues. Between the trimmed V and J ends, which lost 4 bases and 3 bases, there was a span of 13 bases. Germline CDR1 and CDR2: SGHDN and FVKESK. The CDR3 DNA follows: TGTGCCAGCAGCCCACAGGGTCTAAGTGGAAACACCATATATTTT. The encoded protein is CASSPQGLSGNTIYF.

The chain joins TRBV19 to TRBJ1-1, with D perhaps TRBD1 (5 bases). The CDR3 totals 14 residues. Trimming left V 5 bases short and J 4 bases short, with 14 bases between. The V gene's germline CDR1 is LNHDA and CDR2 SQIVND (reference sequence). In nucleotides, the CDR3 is TGTGCCAGTAGTGGCGGGGGGGGTATCACTGAAGCTTTCTTT. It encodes CASSGGGGITEAFF.

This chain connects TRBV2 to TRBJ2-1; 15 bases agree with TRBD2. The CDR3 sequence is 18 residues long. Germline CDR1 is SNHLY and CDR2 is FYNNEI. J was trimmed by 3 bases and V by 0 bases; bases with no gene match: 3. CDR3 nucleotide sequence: TGTGCCAGCAGTGAAGCGGGACTAGCGGGAGGAGGCTACAATGAGCAGTTCTTC. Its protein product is CASSEAGLAGGGYNEQFF.

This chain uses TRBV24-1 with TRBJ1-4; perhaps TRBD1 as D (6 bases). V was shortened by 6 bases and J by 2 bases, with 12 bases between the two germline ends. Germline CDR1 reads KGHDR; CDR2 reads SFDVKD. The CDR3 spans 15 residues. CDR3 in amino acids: CATSRGRGTNEKLFF. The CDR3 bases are TGTGCCACCAGTCGGGGTAGGGGGACTAATGAAAAACTGTTTTTT.

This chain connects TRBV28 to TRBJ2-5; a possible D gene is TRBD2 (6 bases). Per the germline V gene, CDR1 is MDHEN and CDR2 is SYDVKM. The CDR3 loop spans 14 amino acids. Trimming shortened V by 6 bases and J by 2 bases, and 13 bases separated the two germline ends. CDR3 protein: CASSHGAGQETQYF. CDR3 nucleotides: TGTGCCAGCAGCCATGGGGCGGGACAAGAGACCCAGTACTTC. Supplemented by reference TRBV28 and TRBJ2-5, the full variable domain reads DVKVTQSSRYLVKRTGEKVFLECVQDMDHENMFWYRQDPGLGLRLIYFSYDVKMKEKGDIPEGYSVSREKKERFSLILESASTNQTSMYLCASSHGAGQETQYFGPGTRLLVL.

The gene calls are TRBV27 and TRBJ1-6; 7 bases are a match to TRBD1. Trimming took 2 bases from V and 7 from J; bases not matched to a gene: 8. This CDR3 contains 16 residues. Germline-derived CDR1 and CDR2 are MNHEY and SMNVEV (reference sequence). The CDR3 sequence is CASSLEVQGVNSPLHF. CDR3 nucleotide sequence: TGTGCCAGCAGTTTAGAGGTCCAGGGGGTAAATTCACCCCTCCACTTT.

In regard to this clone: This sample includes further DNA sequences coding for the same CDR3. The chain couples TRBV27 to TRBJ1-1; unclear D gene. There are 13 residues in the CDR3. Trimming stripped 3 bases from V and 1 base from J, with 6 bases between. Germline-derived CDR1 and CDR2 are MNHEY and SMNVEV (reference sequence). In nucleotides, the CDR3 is TGTGCCAGCAGTTTGTTAGGGAACACTGAAGCTTTCTTT. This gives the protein CASSLLGNTEAFF.

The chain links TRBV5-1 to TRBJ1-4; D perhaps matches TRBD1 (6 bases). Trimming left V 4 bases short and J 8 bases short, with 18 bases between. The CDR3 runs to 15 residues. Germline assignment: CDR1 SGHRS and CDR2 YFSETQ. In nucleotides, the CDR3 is TGCGCCAGCAGCCTCGCGGGGGGCACGCGGGAAAAACTGTTTTTT. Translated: CASSLAGGTREKLFF.

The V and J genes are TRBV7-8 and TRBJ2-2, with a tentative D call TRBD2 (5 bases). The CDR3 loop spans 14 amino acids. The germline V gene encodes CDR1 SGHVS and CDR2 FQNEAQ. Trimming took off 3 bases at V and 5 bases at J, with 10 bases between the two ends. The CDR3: CASSFRESTGELFF. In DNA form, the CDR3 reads TGTGCCAGCAGCTTTCGGGAAAGTACCGGGGAGCTGTTTTTT.

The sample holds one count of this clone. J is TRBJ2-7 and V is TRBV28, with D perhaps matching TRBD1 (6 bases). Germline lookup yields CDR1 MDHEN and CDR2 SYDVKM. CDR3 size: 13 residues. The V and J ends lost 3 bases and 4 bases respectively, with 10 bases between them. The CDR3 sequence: CASSFQGRYEQYF. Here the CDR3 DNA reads TGTGCCAGCAGTTTCCAGGGGCGATACGAGCAGTACTTC. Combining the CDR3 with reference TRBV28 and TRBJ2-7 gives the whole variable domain DVKVTQSSRYLVKRTGEKVFLECVQDMDHENMFWYRQDPGLGLRLIYFSYDVKMKEKGDIPEGYSVSREKKERFSLILESASTNQTSMYLCASSFQGRYEQYFGPGTRLTVT.

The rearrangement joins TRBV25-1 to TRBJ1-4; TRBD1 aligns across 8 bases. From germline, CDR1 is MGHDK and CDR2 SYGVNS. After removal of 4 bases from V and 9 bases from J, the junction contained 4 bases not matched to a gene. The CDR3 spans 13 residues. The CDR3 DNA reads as TGTGCCAGCAGTGCCAGGGACAGGAAAAAACTGTTTTTT. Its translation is CASSARDRKKLFF.

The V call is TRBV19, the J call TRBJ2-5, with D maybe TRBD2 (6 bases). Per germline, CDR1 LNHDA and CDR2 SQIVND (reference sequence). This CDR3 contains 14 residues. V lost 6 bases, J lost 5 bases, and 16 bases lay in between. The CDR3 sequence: CASSSSGESETQYF. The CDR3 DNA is TGTGCCAGTAGCTCTTCGGGGGAGTCGGAGACCCAGTACTTC.